The present T cell receptor (beta chain) was sequenced within a study of CD8 T cells in ankylosing spondylitis. Findings and limits, study-wide: Matched synovial fluid from ankylosing spondylitis patients was reported to be enriched for disease-linked clones. Reports of some motif variants in reactive arthritis synovial fluid and blood predate this one. It appeared that ankylosing spondylitis blood was characterized by a TCR beta motif of several highly homologous variants.

The V end was cut by 0 bases, the J end by 0 bases, with 9 bases between. This CDR3 has 14 amino acids. CDR1 is DFQATT, CDR2 SNEGSKA, per germline (reference sequence). Quantitative 5'-RACE with molecular barcodes was used to make the TCR beta libraries. TCRdb called the 5' RACE reads again in MiXCR, with one record for every CDR3 protein. The sample consists of more than 600,000 distinct CDR3 sequences, 15% to 20% of them appearing once. With respect to this clonotype: Its target is unknown.

This chain connects TRBV20-1 to TRBJ2-7; D ambiguous. This TCR came from a male donor with ankylosing spondylitis. Sequencing was carried out using blood, either unsorted or a sorted T cell fraction (not recorded which). CDR3 amino acids: CSARDQVLSYEQYF. The CDR3 region has the DNA TGCAGTGCTAGAGATCAAGTACTCTCCTACGAGCAGTACTTC.